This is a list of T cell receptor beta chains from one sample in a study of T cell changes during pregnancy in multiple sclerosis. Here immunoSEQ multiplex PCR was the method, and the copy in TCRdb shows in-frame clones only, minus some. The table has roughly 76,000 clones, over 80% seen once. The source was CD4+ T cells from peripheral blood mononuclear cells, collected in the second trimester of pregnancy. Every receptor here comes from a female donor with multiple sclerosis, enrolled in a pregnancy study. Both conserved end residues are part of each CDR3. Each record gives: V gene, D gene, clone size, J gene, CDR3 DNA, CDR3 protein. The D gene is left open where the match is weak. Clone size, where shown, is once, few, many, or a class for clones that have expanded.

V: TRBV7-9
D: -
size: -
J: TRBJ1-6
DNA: TGTGCCAGCAGCCCATGGGGGGATTCACCCCTCCACTTT
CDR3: CASSPWGDSPLHF

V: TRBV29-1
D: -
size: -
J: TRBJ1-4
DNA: TGCAGCGTTGTCGGGAGGGATGAAAAACTGTTTTTT
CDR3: CSVVGRDEKLFF

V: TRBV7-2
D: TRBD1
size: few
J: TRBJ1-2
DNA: TGTGCCAGCAGCTTGGGCAGGGGGACCTATGGCTACACCTTC
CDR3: CASSLGRGTYGYTF

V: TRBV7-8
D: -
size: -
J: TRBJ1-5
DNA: TGTGCCAGCAGGTTAGGGAGGGTGAGCAATCAGCCCCAGCATTTT
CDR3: CASRLGRVSNQPQHF

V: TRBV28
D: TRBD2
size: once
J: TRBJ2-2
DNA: TGTGCCAGCAGCCGGACTAGCGGGAGAACCGGGGAGCTGTTTTTT
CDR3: CASSRTSGRTGELFF

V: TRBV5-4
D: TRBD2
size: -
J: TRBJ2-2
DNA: TGTGCCAGCAGCCCCCAACTAGCGGGAGTAAACGCCGGGGAGCTGTTTTTT
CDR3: CASSPQLAGVNAGELFF

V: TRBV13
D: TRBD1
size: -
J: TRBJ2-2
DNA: TGTGCCAGCAGTTTCCGGTGGACAGGGGAGACCGGGGAGCTGTTTTTT
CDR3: CASSFRWTGETGELFF

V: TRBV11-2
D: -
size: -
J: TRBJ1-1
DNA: TGTGCCAGCAGCTTAATGGGGGGGATGAACACTGAAGCTTTCTTT
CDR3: CASSLMGGMNTEAFF

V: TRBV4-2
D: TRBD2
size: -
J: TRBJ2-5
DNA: TGTGCCAGCAGCCAAGCGACTAGCGGGAGTCGGGAGACCCAGTACTTC
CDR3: CASSQATSGSRETQYF

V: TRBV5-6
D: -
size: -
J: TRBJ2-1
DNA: TGTGCCAGCAGCCCAACCCCGCGGGAAACCTACAATGAGCAGTTCTTC
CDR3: CASSPTPRETYNEQFF

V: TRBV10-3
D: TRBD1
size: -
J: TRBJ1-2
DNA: TGTGCCATCAGTGAACAGGGGGCCAACTATGGCTACACCTTC
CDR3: CAISEQGANYGYTF

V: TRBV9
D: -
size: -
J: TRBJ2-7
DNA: TGTGCCAGCAGCGCGCCGGGAGATTACGAGCAGTACTTC
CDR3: CASSAPGDYEQYF

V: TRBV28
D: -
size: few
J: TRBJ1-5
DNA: TGTGCCAGCAGCACCGGACAGAAATCTAGCAATCAGCCCCAGCATTTT
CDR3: CASSTGQKSSNQPQHF

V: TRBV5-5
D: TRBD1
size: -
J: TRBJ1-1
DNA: TGTGCCAGCACCCCCTCACAGGGGTATGGCACTGAAGCTTTCTTT
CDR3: CASTPSQGYGTEAFF

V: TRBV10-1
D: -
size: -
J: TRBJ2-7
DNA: TGCGCCAGCAGTGAGTGTGCCCCACCTAGACCTCCACACTACGAGCAGTACTTC
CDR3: CASSECAPPRPPHYEQYF

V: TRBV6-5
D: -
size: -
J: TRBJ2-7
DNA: TGTGCCAGCAGACAGGGAGTCGAGCAGTACTTC
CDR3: CASRQGVEQYF

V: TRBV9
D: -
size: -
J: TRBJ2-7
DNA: TGTGCCAGCAGCGTACATGTGGGGAGCTCCTACGAGCAGTACTTC
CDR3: CASSVHVGSSYEQYF

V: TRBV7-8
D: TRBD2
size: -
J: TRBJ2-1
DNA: TGTGCCAGCAGCTTAGGCACTAGCGGATACAATGAGCAGTTCTTC
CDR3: CASSLGTSGYNEQFF

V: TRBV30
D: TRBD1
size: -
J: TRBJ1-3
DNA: TGTGCCTGGAGCAACAGGGGTATTCGGGGAAACACCATATATTTT
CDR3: CAWSNRGIRGNTIYF

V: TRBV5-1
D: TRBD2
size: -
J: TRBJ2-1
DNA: TGCGCCAGCAGCTTGGCCCCTAGCGGGGGGGCCCATGAGCAGTTCTTC
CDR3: CASSLAPSGGAHEQFF

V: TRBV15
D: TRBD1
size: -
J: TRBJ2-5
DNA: TGTGCCACCAGCAGAGGGGCAACCTACAGGGGCGGCGAGACCCAGTACTTC
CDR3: CATSRGATYRGGETQYF

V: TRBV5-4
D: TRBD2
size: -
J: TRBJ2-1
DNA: TGTGCCAGCAGCTTGGAGGCGACTAGCGGGGGAGAGCAGTTCTTC
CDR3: CASSLEATSGGEQFF

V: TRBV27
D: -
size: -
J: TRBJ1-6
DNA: TGTGCCAGCGCCCAGGCTAGGGGCTCACCCCTCCACTTT
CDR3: CASAQARGSPLHF

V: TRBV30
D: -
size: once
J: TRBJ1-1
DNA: TGTGCCTGGAGTAACGACAGAACTGAAGCTTTCTTT
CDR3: CAWSNDRTEAFF

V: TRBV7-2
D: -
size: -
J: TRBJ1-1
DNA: TGTGCCAGCAGCGTAATACAGGGTAACACTGAAGCTTTCTTT
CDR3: CASSVIQGNTEAFF

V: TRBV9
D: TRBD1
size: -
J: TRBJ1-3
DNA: TGTGCCAGCAGCGGGGGGACAGGGTGGTTCCAACTCTCTGGAAACACCATATATTTT
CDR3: CASSGGTGWFQLSGNTIYF

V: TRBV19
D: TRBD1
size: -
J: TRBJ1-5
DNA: TGTGCCAGTAGTATAGGGACAGGGTACAATCAGCCCCAGCATTTT
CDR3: CASSIGTGYNQPQHF

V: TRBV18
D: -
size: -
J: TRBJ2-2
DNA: TGTGCCAGCTCACCACAAACTAGTTCTACCGGGGAGCTGTTTTTT
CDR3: CASSPQTSSTGELFF

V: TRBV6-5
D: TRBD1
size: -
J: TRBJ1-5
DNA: TGTGCCAGCAGTCCAGGGGGGAATAGCAATCAGCCCCAGCATTTT
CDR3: CASSPGGNSNQPQHF

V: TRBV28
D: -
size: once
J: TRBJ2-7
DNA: TGTGCTTGCGGGGCGAGATACGAGCAGTACTTC
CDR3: CACGARYEQYF

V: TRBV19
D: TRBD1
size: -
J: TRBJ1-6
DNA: TGTGCCAGTAGGACAGGGTTTCGGTCACCCCTCCACTTT
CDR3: CASRTGFRSPLHF

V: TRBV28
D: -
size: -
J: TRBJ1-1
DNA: TGTGCCAGCAGTTATCTCGTGAACACTGAAGCTTTCTTT
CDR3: CASSYLVNTEAFF

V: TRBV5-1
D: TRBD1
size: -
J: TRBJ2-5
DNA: TGCGCCAGCAGCCGGACAGGGATGGAGGAGACCCAGTACTTC
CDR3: CASSRTGMEETQYF

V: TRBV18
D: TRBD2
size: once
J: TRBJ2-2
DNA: TGTGCCAGCTCTCCCGGGACTAGAACCGGGGAGCTGTTTTTT
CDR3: CASSPGTRTGELFF

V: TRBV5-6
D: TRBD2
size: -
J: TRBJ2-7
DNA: TGTGCCAGCAGCGTTACTAGCGTAATGTGGGAGCAGTACTTC
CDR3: CASSVTSVMWEQYF

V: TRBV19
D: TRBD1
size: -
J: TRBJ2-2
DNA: TGTGCCAGTAGTATAGAGCCTAGGGGGCGTACCGGGGAGCTGTTTTTT
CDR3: CASSIEPRGRTGELFF

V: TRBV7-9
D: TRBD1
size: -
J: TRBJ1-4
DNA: TGTGCCAGCAGCCCGGGACAGGGAGATGAAAAACTGTTTTTT
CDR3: CASSPGQGDEKLFF

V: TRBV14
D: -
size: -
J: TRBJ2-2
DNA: TGTGCCAGCAGCCAATTCCTTACCGGGGAGCTGTTTTTT
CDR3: CASSQFLTGELFF

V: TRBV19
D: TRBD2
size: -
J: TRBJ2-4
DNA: TGTGCCAGTAGTATTACTAGCGGGGGGGACATTCAGTACTTC
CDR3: CASSITSGGDIQYF

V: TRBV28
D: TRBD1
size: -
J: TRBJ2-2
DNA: TGTGCCAGCAGTTCGAGACAGGGGAGTTTCACCGGGGAGCTGTTTTTT
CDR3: CASSSRQGSFTGELFF

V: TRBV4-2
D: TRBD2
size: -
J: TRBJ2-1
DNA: TGTGCCAGCAGCCAAGTTGGAGGGGAGGGGTACAATGAGCAGTTCTTC
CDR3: CASSQVGGEGYNEQFF

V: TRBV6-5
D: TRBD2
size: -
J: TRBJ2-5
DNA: TGTGCCAGCAGTTCCGGGGGGGCGGTTCGGGAGACCCAGTACTTC
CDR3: CASSSGGAVRETQYF

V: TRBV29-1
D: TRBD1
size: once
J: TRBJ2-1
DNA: TGCAGCGCCCAGGGGGGGGACAGGGGAGGCAATGAGCAGTTCTTC
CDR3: CSAQGGDRGGNEQFF

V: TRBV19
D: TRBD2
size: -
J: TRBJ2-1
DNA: TGTGCCAGTAGTGGGAGAAGTAGCGGGTCGCCGAATGAGCAGTTCTTC
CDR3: CASSGRSSGSPNEQFF

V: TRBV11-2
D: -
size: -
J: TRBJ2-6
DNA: TGTGCCAGCAGCAGACAAGTCTCTGGGGCCAACGTCCTGACTTTC
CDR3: CASSRQVSGANVLTF

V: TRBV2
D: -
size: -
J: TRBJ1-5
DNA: TGTGCCAGCGAAAGGGGGAGCAATCAGCCCCAGCATTTT
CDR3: CASERGSNQPQHF

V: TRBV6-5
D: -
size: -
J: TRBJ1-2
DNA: TGTGCCAGCAGTTCCAGAGCAGGTGGTAACTATGGCTACACCTTC
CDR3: CASSSRAGGNYGYTF

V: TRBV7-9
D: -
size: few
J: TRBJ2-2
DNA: TGTGCCAGCAGCTTATCGGGCCAGGGGTTTGCCGGGGAGCTGTTTTTT
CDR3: CASSLSGQGFAGELFF

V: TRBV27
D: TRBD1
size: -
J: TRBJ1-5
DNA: TGTGCCAGCAGTCCTACTTGGACAGGGCTTAGCAATCAGCCCCAGCATTTT
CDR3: CASSPTWTGLSNQPQHF

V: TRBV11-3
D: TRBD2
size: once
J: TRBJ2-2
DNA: TGTGCCAGTAGACCCGGGGGGTCCGGGGAGCTGTTTTTT
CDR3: CASRPGGSGELFF

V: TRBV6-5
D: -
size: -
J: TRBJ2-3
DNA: TGTGCCAGCAGTTATGAGGGGGGGGGCGCAGATACGCAGTATTTT
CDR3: CASSYEGGGADTQYF

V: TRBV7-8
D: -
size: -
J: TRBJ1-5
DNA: TGTGCCAGCAGCTTATGGGGGCGAGGGGTTTGGGGAAGCAATCAGCCCCAGCATTTT
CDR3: CASSLWGRGVWGSNQPQHF

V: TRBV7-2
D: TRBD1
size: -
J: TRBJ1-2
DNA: TGTGCCAGCAGCTTAGGACGAACTCAGACAGGGAACTATGGCTACACCTTC
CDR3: CASSLGRTQTGNYGYTF